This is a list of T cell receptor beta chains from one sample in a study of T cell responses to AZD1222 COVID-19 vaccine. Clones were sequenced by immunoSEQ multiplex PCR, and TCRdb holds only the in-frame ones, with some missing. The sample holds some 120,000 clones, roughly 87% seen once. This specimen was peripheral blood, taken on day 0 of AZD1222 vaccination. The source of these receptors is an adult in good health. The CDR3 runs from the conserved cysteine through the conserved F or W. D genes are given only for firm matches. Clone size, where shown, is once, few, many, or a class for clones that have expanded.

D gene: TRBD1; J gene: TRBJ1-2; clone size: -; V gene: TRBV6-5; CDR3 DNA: TGTGCCAGCAGTTTGGGACAGATCTATGGCTACACCTTC; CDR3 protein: CASSLGQIYGYTF
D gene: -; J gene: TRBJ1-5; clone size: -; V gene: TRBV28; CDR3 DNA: TGTGCCAGCAGCGGCCCTACGGTCAATCAGCCCCAGCATTTT; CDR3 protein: CASSGPTVNQPQHF
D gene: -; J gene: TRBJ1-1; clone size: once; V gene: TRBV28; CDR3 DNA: TGTGCCAGCAGTTTCCCCACCTACGGAGACCTGAACACTGAAGCTTTCTTT; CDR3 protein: CASSFPTYGDLNTEAFF
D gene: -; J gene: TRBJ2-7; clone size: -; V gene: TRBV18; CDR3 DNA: TGTGCCAGCTCACCAGGGGATGTGAAGCAGTACTTC; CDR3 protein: CASSPGDVKQYF
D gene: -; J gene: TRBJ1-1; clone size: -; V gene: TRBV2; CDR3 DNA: TGTGCCAGCAGTGAGGACACTGAAGCTTTCTTT; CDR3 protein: CASSEDTEAFF
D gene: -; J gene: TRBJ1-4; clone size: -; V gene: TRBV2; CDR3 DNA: TGTGCCAGCAGTGGGAGTTTTTATGAAAAACTGTTTTTT; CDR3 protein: CASSGSFYEKLFF
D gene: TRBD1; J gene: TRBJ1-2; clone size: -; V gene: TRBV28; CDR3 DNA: TGTGCCAGCAGTTTGGGGCTGGGACAGGGTCCCGGTGGCTACACCTTC; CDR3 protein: CASSLGLGQGPGGYTF
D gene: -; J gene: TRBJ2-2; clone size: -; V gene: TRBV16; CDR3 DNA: TGTGCCAGCAGCCTTTCGACTCCCGGGGAGCTGTTTTTT; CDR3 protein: CASSLSTPGELFF
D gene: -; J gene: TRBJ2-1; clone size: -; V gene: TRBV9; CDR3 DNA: TGTGCCAGCAGCGTAGGGAGCTCCTACAATGAGCAGTTCTTC; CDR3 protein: CASSVGSSYNEQFF
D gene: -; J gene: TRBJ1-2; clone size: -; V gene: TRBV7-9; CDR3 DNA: TGTGCCAGCAGCCCGGCGGAGTATGGCTACACCTTC; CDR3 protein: CASSPAEYGYTF
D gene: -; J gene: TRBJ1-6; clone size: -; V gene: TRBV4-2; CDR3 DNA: TGTGCCAGCAGCCAAATTTGGGACGGCATGGTGCCCCTCCACTTT; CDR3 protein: CASSQIWDGMVPLHF
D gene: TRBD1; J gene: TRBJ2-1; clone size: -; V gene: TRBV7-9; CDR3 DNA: TGTGCCAGCAGCCAGGACAGGGCCTACAATGAGCAGTTCTTC; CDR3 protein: CASSQDRAYNEQFF
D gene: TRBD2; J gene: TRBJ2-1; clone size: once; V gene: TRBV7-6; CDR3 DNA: TGTGCCAGCAGCTCGTTTAGCGGGAGGGCAAGGGATGAGCAGTTCTTC; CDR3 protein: CASSSFSGRARDEQFF
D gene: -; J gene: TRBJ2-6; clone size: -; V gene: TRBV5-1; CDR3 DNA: TGCGCCAGCAGCGGTGATCCCTCTGGGGCCAACGTCCTGACTTTC; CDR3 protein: CASSGDPSGANVLTF
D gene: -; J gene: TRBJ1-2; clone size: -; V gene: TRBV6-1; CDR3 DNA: TGTGCCAGCAGCGAAGACCGTCGCTCGTATGGCTACACCTTC; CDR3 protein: CASSEDRRSYGYTF
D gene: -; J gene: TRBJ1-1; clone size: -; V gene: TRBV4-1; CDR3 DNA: TGCGCCAGCAGCCTAGGATCGGCGGACGAAGCTTTCTTT; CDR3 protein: CASSLGSADEAFF
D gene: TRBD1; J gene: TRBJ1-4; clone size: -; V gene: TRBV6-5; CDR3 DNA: TGTGCCAGCAGTTACGGGACAGTTGAAAAACTGTTTTTT; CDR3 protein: CASSYGTVEKLFF
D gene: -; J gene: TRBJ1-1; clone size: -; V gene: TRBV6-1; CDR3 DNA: TGTGCCAGCAGTGAAAGGCACAGGAACACTGAAGCTTTCTTT; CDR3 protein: CASSERHRNTEAFF
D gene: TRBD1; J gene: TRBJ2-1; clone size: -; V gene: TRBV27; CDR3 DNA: TGTGCCAGCAGTCCGGAGACAGGGGGTTACCTGGGCAATGAGCAGTTCTTC; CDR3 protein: CASSPETGGYLGNEQFF
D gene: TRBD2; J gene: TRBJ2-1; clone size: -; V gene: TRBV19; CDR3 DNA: TGTGCCAGTAGTCTGGGGGGGGCCTACAATGAGCAGTTCTTC; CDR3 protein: CASSLGGAYNEQFF